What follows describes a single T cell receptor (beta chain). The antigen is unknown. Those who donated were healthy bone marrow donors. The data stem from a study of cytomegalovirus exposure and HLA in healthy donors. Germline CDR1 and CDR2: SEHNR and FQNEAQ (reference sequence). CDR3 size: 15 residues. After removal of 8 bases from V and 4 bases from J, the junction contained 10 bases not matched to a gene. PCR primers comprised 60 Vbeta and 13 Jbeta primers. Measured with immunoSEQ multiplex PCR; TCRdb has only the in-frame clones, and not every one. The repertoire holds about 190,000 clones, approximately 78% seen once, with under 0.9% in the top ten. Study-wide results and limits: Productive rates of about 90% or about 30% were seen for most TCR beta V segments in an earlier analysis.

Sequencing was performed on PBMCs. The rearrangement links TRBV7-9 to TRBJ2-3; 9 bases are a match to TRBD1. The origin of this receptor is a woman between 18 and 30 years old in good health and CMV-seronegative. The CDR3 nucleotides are TGTGCCAGCGGACCGGGACAGGGAATCGCAGATACGCAGTATTTT. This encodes CASGPGQGIADTQYF.